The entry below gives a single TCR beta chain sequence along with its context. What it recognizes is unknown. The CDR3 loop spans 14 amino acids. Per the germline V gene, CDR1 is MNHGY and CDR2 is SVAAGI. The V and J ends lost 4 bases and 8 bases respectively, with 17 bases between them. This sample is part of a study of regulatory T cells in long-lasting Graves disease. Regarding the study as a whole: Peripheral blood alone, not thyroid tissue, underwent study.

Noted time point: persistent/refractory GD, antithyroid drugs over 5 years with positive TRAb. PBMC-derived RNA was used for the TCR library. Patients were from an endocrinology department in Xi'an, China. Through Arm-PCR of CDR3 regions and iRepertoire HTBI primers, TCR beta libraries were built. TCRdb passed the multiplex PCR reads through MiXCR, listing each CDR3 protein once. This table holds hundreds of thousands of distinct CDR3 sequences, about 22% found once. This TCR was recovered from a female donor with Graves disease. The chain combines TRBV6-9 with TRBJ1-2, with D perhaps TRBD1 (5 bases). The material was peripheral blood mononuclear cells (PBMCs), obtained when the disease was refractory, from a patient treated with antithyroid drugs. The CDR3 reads CASSSTQGPEGYTF. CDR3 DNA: TGTGCCAGCAGTTCTACCCAGGGCCCGGAGGGCTACACCTTC.